This T cell receptor (beta chain) was retrieved from a study of blood T cell repertoires in COVID-19. Overall study context: The United States, Italy and Spain provided the acute and convalescent COVID-19 samples.

Profiled with immunoSEQ multiplex PCR; TCRdb holds only in-frame clones, not every one. The repertoire holds about 190,000 clones, with approximately 79% as singletons. Germline CDR1 is SGHRS and CDR2 is YFSETQ. V lost 1 base, J lost 4 bases, and 11 bases lay in between. CDR3 length: 14 amino acids. The rearrangement uses TRBV5-1 and TRBJ2-5, with D perhaps TRBD1 (5 bases). Sequencing was carried out using peripheral blood. The receptor was derived from a man in his forties or fifties who had recovered from COVID-19. The CDR3 loop reads CASSLSTQGETQYF. As DNA, the CDR3 is TGCGCCAGCAGCTTGTCGACGCAGGGAGAGACCCAGTACTTC.